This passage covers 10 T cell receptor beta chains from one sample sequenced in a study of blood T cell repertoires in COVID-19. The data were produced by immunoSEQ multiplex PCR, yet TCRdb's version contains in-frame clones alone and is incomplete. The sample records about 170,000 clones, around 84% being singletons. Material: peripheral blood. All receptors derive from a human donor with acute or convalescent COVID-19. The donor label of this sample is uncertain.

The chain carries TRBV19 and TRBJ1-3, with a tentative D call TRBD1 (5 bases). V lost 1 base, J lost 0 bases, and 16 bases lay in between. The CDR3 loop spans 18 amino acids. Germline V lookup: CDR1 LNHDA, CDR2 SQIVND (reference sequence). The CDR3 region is CASSIGGPFHPSGNTIYF. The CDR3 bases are TGTGCCAGTAGTATAGGGGGCCCGTTTCACCCCTCTGGAAACACCATATATTTT.

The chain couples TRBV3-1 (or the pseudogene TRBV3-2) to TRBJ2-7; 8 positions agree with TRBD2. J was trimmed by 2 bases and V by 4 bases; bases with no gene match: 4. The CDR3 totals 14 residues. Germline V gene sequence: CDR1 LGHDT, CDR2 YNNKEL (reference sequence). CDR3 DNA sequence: TGTGCCAGCAGCCCCAGCGGGGGCCCCTACGAGCAGTACTTC. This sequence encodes CASSPSGGPYEQYF.

The CDR3 bases are TGTGCCAGCAGCCGGGGACAGGAGGATTCACCCCTCCACTTT. This translates into CASSRGQEDSPLHF. The chain combines TRBV5-8 with TRBJ1-6; 8 nucleotides match TRBD1. V gave up 4 bases and J gave up 8 bases; unmatched junction bases: 5. Germline values: CDR1 SGHTS, CDR2 YDEGEE. This CDR3 has 14 amino acids.

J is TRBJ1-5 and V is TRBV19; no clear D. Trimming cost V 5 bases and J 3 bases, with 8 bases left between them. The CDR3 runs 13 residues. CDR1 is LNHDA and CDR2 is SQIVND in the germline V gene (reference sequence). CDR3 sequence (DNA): TGTGCCAGTAGTCCCGCGCCCAATCAGCCCCAGCATTTT. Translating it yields CASSPAPNQPQHF.

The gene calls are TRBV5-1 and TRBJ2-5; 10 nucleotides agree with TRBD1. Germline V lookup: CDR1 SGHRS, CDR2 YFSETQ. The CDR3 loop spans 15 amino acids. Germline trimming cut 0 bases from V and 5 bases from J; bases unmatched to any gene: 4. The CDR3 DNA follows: TGCGCCAGCAGCTTGGGACAGGGGGCCGGGGAGACCCAGTACTTC. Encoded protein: CASSLGQGAGETQYF.

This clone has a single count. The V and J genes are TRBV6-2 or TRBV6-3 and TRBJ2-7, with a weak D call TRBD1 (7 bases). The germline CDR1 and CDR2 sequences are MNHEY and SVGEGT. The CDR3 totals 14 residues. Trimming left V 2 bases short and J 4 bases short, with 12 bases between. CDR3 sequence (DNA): TGTGCCAGCAGTTACGGAGGGGGCTTATACGAGCAGTACTTC. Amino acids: CASSYGGGLYEQYF.

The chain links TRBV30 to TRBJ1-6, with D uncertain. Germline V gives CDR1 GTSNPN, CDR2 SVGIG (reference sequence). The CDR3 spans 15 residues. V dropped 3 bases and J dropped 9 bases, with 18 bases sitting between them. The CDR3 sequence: CAWRIEGQVRSPLHF. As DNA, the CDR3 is TGTGCCTGGAGGATCGAAGGCCAGGTTCGTTCACCCCTCCACTTT. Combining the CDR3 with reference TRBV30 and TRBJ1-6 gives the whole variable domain SQTIHQWPATLVQPVGSPLSLECTVEGTSNPNLYWYRQAAGRGLQLLFYSVGIGQISSEVPQNLSASRPQDRQFILSSKKLLLSDSGFYLCAWRIEGQVRSPLHFGNGTRLTVT.

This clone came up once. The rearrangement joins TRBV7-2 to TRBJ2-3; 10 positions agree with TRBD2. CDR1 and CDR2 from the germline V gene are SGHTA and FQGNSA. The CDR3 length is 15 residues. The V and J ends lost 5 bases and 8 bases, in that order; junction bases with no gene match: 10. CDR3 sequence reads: CASSRGPSGGGTQYF. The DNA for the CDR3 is TGTGCCAGCAGCCGGGGACCTAGCGGGGGTGGTACGCAGTATTTT.

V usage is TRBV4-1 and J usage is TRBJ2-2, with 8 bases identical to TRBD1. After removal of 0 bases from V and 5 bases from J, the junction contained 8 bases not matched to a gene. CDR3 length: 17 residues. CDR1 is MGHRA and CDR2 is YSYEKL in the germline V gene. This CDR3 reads CASSQDPRGRGTGELFF. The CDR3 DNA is TGCGCCAGCAGCCAAGATCCCAGGGGGCGAGGGACCGGGGAGCTGTTTTTT.

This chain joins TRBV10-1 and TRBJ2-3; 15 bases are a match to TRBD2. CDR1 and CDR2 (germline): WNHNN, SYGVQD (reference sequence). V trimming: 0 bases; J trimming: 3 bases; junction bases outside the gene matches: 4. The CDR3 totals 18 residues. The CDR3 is CASSESGTSGGPTDTQYF. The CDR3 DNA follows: TGCGCCAGCAGTGAGTCCGGGACTAGCGGGGGGCCGACAGATACGCAGTATTTT.